The next 28 T cell receptor beta chains were all read from a single sample in a study of blood T cells in healthy people across ages. The second PCR ran about 7 to 12 cycles with a sample-barcoded 5' primer and J-beta primers. TCRdb used MiXCR to reprocess the 5' RACE reads, holding one entry per CDR3 protein. The profile shows about 290,000 distinct CDR3 sequences, around 29% of them singletons. Material for sequencing was blood. These receptors all stem from a woman in her seventies in good health.

This clonotype was found a few times. The chain has TRBV28 and TRBJ1-6; perhaps TRBD1 as D (5 bases). Trimming took off 7 bases at V and 9 bases at J, with 13 bases between the two ends. CDR1 and CDR2 (germline): MDHEN, SYDVKM. The CDR3 runs to 13 residues. CDR3 amino acids: CASIRDLSSPLHF. Written as DNA, the CDR3 is TGTGCCAGCATTAGGGACCTGAGTTCACCCCTCCACTTT.

This clonotype was counted only a few times. The genes are TRBV7-9 and TRBJ2-6; D might be TRBD1 (5 bases). Looked up from germline, CDR1 is SEHNR and CDR2 is FQNEAQ (reference sequence). The V and J ends lost 5 bases and 1 base respectively, with 15 bases between them. This CDR3 spans 17 amino acids. In DNA form, the CDR3 reads TGTGCCAGCAGCCCACAGGCTCCGGTTTCTGGGGCCAACGTCCTGACTTTC. It codes for CASSPQAPVSGANVLTF.

This clonotype was picked up many times. This chain uses TRBV7-6 with TRBJ2-1, with TRBD2 matching over 9 bases. The CDR3 extends over 15 amino acids. From germline, CDR1 is SGHVS and CDR2 FNYEAQ. J was trimmed by 5 bases and V by 1 base; bases with no gene match: 3. CDR3 nucleotide sequence: TGTGCCAGCAGCTTAGTGACTAGCGGTAACAATGAGCAGTTCTTC. It is translated as CASSLVTSGNNEQFF. Full variable domain (missing parts from reference TRBV7-6 and TRBJ2-1): GAGVSQSPRYKVTKRGQDVALRCDPISGHVSLYWYRQALGQGPEFLTYFNYEAQQDKSGLPNDRFSAERPEGSISTLTIQRTEQRDSAMYRCASSLVTSGNNEQFFGPGTRLTVL.

V gene TRBV9 combines with J gene TRBJ1-2; D remains unclear. The CDR3 is made up of 14 amino acids. Germline-derived CDR1 and CDR2 are SGDLS and YYNGEE. V gave up 3 bases and J gave up 0 bases, with 9 bases separating them. The CDR3 coding sequence is TGTGCCAGCAGCGCGTCTTGGACTAACTATGGCTACACCTTC. Protein sequence: CASSASWTNYGYTF.

The CDR3 DNA reads as TGTGCCAGCAGTCTACGGACTAGCGGGATTACCAATGAGCAGTTCTTC. It yields the protein CASSLRTSGITNEQFF. V and J are TRBV6-5 and TRBJ2-1; 12 bases match TRBD2. The CDR3 extends over 16 amino acids. Looked up from germline, CDR1 is MNHEY and CDR2 is SVGAGI. The ends lost 5 bases at V and 6 bases at J; junction bases unmatched: 8.

This CDR3 reads CASSLTSGDEQYF. The CDR3 DNA follows: TGTGCCAGCAGTTTAACCTCAGGGGACGAGCAGTACTTC. This sequence joins TRBV28 and TRBJ2-7, with D possibly matching TRBD1 (6 bases). The germline V gene has CDR1 MDHEN and CDR2 SYDVKM. This CDR3 spans 13 amino acids. V was pared by 2 bases and J by 5 bases, with 10 bases between.

The chain links TRBV9 to TRBJ1-2; perhaps TRBD1 as D (6 bases). CDR1 is SGDLS and CDR2 is YYNGEE in the germline V gene. The CDR3 has 15 amino acids. V was clipped by 3 bases and J by 4 bases, with 16 bases between them. CDR3 in amino acids: CASSARGEVPYGYTF. The CDR3 bases are TGTGCCAGCAGCGCGAGGGGGGAAGTCCCCTATGGCTACACCTTC.

V is TRBV7-3 and J is TRBJ2-5; TRBD1 aligns across 8 bases. V gave up 0 bases and J gave up 1 base; unmatched junction bases: 7. The CDR3 sequence is 17 residues long. CDR1 is SGHTA and CDR2 is FQGTGA in the germline V gene. CDR3 DNA sequence: TGTGCCAGCAGCTTAACGGGCAGACAGGGGACCCAAGAGACCCAGTACTTC. Protein product: CASSLTGRQGTQETQYF.

This chain joins TRBV27 and TRBJ2-5; maybe TRBD2 (6 bases). The length of the CDR3 is 16 residues. CDR1 is MNHEY, CDR2 SMNVEV, per germline (reference sequence). V was trimmed by 2 bases and J by 0 bases, leaving 13 bases between them. In nucleotides, the CDR3 is TGTGCCAGCAGTTTAAGGAGGGTCCGGGACCAAGAGACCCAGTACTTC. Its protein product is CASSLRRVRDQETQYF.

V gene TRBV7-2 combines with J gene TRBJ1-5, with D perhaps TRBD1 (5 bases). Trimming left V 3 bases short and J 4 bases short, with 13 bases between. The CDR3 is made up of 15 amino acids. Per germline, CDR1 SGHTA and CDR2 FQGNSA. Here the CDR3 DNA reads TGTGCCAGCAGCTTTAGCGGGGCGACTAATCAGCCCCAGCATTTT. Translation gives CASSFSGATNQPQHF.

The chain links TRBV20-1 to TRBJ2-5, with a possible D match to TRBD1 (6 bases). The CDR3 runs 12 residues. From germline, CDR1 is DFQATT and CDR2 SNEGSKA (reference sequence). V lost 5 bases, J lost 11 bases, and 18 bases lay in between. The CDR3: CSAYRDTNKQYF. DNA of the CDR3: TGCAGTGCTTACCGGGACACCAATAAGCAGTACTTC.

V and J are TRBV28 and TRBJ2-3; D not resolved. CDR1 MDHEN and CDR2 SYDVKM come from the germline V gene. The CDR3 length is 12 residues. The V and J ends lost 3 bases and 6 bases respectively, with 7 bases between them. CDR3 sequence: CASSFPMDTQYF. As DNA, the CDR3 is TGTGCCAGCAGTTTTCCTATGGATACGCAGTATTTT.

The genes are TRBV20-1 and TRBJ2-5; D remains ambiguous. Germline assignment: CDR1 DFQATT and CDR2 SNEGSKA (reference sequence). The CDR3 covers 15 residues. V dropped 0 bases and J dropped 1 base, with 12 bases sitting between them. Here the CDR3 DNA reads TGCAGTGCTAGAGATCCGGCCAGGACCCAAGAGACCCAGTACTTC. Protein: CSARDPARTQETQYF.

The chain uses TRBV5-1 and TRBJ2-4; 11 positions agree with TRBD2. This CDR3 contains 17 residues. Trimming cost V 0 bases and J 6 bases; bases outside gene matches: 8. The germline V gene encodes CDR1 SGHRS and CDR2 YFSETQ. The CDR3, as DNA: TGCGCCAGCAGCTTGGCGTCTAGCGGGGGGCGGTCAAACATTCAGTACTTC. It yields the protein CASSLASSGGRSNIQYF.

This clonotype was seen only a few times. The chain carries TRBV6-1 and TRBJ1-1; weak D call: TRBD1 (5 bases). This CDR3 is built from 13 residues. V was cut by 6 bases and J by 0 bases, with 8 bases left in between. Germline assignment: CDR1 MNHNS and CDR2 SASEGT. CDR3 nucleotides: TGTGCCAGCAGGGCGGGACTGAACACTGAAGCTTTCTTT. Amino acids: CASRAGLNTEAFF.

The chain carries TRBV10-3 and TRBJ1-1; unclear D gene. This CDR3 is 14 amino acids long. Per the germline V gene, CDR1 is ENHRY and CDR2 is SYGVKD. The V gene lost 2 bases and the J gene lost 2 bases, with 9 bases spanning the gap. CDR3 amino acids: CAISERKGNTEAFF. DNA for the CDR3: TGTGCCATCAGTGAGAGGAAGGGAAACACTGAAGCTTTCTTT.

The rearrangement links TRBV12-3 or TRBV12-4 to TRBJ2-3; 11 bases align to TRBD1. The junction had 11 bases not matched to a gene; V was cut back by 3 bases and J by 9 bases. CDR3 length equals 16 residues. As DNA, the CDR3 is TGTGCCAGCAGTTTTTCGGGACAGGGGGATTCCCGAACGCAGTATTTT. Its protein is CASSFSGQGDSRTQYF.

V and J are TRBV4-2 and TRBJ2-7, with D possibly TRBD1 on 6 matching bases. CDR1 and CDR2 (germline): LGHNA, YNFKEQ. This CDR3 comprises 14 residues. V gave up 4 bases and J gave up 6 bases, with 16 bases separating them. The CDR3 region is CASSRNREWAEQYF. The DNA for the CDR3 is TGTGCCAGCAGCCGGAACAGGGAGTGGGCCGAGCAGTACTTC.

The chain joins TRBV19 to TRBJ1-5; D is perhaps TRBD1 (6 bases). The CDR3 has 16 amino acids. Trimming stripped 8 bases from V and 1 base from J, with 18 bases between. CDR1 and CDR2 from the germline V gene are LNHDA and SQIVND (reference sequence). CDR3 sequence (DNA): TGTGCCAGTGTTAAGAACAGGGACCTGAGCAATCAGCCCCAGCATTTT. As protein: CASVKNRDLSNQPQHF.

The DNA for the CDR3 is TGCAGCGTTCGGACTAACAATGAGCAGTTCTTC. Amino acids: CSVRTNNEQFF. The chain couples TRBV29-1 to TRBJ2-1; D may be TRBD2 (6 bases). Trimming left V 5 bases short and J 5 bases short, with 7 bases between. The CDR3 is 11 amino acids. Germline V gives CDR1 SQVTM, CDR2 ANQGSEA.

A few counts support this clonotype. V is TRBV20-1 and J is TRBJ2-7; TRBD1 matches at 9 bases. From germline, CDR1 is DFQATT and CDR2 SNEGSKA (reference sequence). There are 14 residues in the CDR3. J lost 2 bases, V lost 6 bases, and 8 bases had no gene match. The CDR3 sequence: CSANGQGTPYEQYF. The DNA for the CDR3 is TGCAGTGCCAACGGACAGGGGACCCCCTACGAGCAGTACTTC.

This clonotype was detected only a few times. The chain has TRBV20-1 and TRBJ2-7, with D perhaps TRBD2 (5 bases). The V and J ends lost 3 bases and 4 bases respectively, with 7 bases between them. The CDR3 totals 11 residues. Germline-derived CDR1 and CDR2 are DFQATT and SNEGSKA (reference sequence). The CDR3 nucleotides read TGCAGTGCTAGGTCGGGGTACGAGCAGTACTTC. Translation: CSARSGYEQYF.

This clonotype was detected ten times or more. This chain links TRBV20-1 with TRBJ2-5, with a possible D match to TRBD1 (5 bases). V lost 7 bases and J 1 base, leaving 10 bases between the germline ends. The germline CDR1 and CDR2 sequences are DFQATT and SNEGSKA (reference sequence). CDR3 length: 12 residues. CDR3 nucleotides: TGCAGTGGTGGGCAGGGCCAAGAGACCCAGTACTTC. It codes for CSGGQGQETQYF.

This clonotype was detected only a few times. The chain links TRBV20-1 to TRBJ2-7; D is unresolved. The CDR3 has 13 amino acids. The ends were cut back, 0 bases at V and 3 bases at J, with 9 bases in the middle. Per germline, CDR1 DFQATT and CDR2 SNEGSKA (reference sequence). The CDR3 spells CSARDPRSYEQYF. The CDR3 region has the DNA TGCAGTGCTAGAGATCCGCGGAGCTACGAGCAGTACTTC.

The sample holds many counts of this clonotype. The J gene is TRBJ2-7, the V gene TRBV28, with a tentative D call TRBD2 (6 bases). V was clipped by 4 bases and J by 2 bases, with 15 bases between them. The CDR3 is 15 residues long. Germline V gene sequence: CDR1 MDHEN, CDR2 SYDVKM. CDR3 in DNA: TGTGCCAGCAGTTCCCGGGACTCCCGAGCCTACGAGCAGTACTTC. Translated, it gives CASSSRDSRAYEQYF.

The chain carries TRBV20-1 and TRBJ1-1; D is uncertain. Per germline, CDR1 DFQATT and CDR2 SNEGSKA (reference sequence). Deletions cut 1 base from V and 6 bases from J, with 6 bases between. This CDR3 has 11 residues. The CDR3 loop reads CSARGTAEAFF. Written as DNA, the CDR3 is TGCAGTGCTAGAGGCACTGCTGAAGCTTTCTTT.

There are a few counts of this clonotype. The chain recombines TRBV18 with TRBJ2-6, with D unclear. Germline lookup yields CDR1 KGHSH and CDR2 LQKENI. V lost 1 base, J lost 2 bases, and 6 bases lay in between. The CDR3 covers 15 residues. CDR3 protein: CASSPLRAGANVLTF. DNA for the CDR3: TGTGCCAGCTCACCACTTAGGGCTGGGGCCAACGTCCTGACTTTC.

This clonotype appeared a few times. This chain uses TRBV20-1 with TRBJ2-7; D possibly matches TRBD1 or TRBD2 (5 bases each). The V and J ends lost 3 bases and 7 bases respectively, with 13 bases between them. The CDR3 totals 12 residues. Looked up from germline, CDR1 is DFQATT and CDR2 is SNEGSKA (reference sequence). CDR3 nucleotide sequence: TGCAGTGCTAGGGTGGGGGTTCGGGAGCAGTACTTC. Amino acid sequence: CSARVGVREQYF.